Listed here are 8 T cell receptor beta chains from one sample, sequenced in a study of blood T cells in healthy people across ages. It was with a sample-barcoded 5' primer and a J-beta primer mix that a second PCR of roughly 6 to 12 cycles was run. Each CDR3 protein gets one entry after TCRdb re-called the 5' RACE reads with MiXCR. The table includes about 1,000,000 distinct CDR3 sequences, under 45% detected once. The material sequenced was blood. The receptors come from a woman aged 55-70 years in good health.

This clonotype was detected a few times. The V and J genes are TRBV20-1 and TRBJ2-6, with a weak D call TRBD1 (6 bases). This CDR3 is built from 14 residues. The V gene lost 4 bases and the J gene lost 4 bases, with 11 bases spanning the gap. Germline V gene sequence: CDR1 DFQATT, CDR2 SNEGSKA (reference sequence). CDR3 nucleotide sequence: TGCAGTGCTACACAGGGCCTAGGGGCCAACGTCCTGACTTTC. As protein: CSATQGLGANVLTF.

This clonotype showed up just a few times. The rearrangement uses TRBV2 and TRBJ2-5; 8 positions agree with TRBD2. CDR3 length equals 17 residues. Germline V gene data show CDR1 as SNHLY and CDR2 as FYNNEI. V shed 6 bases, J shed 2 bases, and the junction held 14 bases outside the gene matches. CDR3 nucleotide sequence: TGTGCCAGCAGCGCTATCCCCGGGACTAGGGATCAAGAGACCCAGTACTTC. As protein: CASSAIPGTRDQETQYF.

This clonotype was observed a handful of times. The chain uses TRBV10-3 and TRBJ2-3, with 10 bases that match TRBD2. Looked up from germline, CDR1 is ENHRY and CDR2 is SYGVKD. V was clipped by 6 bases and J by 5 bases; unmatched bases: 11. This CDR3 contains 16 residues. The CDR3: CAISQDFSGRGDTQYF. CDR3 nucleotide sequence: TGTGCCATCAGCCAAGACTTCAGCGGGAGGGGAGATACGCAGTATTTT.

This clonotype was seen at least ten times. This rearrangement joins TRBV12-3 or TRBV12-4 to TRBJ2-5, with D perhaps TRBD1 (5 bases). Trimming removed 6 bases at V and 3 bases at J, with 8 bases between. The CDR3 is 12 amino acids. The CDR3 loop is CASRVREETQYF. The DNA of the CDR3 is TGTGCCAGCAGAGTCAGGGAAGAGACCCAGTACTTC.

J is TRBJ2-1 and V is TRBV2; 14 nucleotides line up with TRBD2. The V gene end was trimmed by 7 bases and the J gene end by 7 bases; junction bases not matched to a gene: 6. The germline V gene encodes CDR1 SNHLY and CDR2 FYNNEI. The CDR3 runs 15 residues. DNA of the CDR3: TGTGCCAGCAACCTGGGACTAGCGGGAGTTAATGAGCAGTTCTTC. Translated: CASNLGLAGVNEQFF.

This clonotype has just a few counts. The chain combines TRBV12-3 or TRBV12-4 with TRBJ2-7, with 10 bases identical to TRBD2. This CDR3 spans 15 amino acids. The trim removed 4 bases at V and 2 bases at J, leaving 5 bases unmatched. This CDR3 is CASSSSGSGTYEQYF. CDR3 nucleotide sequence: TGTGCCAGCAGTTCTAGCGGGAGTGGCACCTACGAGCAGTACTTC.

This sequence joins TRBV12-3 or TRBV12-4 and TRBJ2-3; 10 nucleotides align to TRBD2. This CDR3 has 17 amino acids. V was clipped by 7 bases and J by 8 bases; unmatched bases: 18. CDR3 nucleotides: TGTGCCAGCACCCCTCTAGCGGGAGAGAGCGCACAGGCTACGCAGTATTTT. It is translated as CASTPLAGESAQATQYF.

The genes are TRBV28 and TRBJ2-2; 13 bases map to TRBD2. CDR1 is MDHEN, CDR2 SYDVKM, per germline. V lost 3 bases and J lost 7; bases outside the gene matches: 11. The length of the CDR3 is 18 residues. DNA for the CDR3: TGTGCCAGCAGTTTTTTGGGGCCGGGACTAGCGGGATACGGGGAGCTGTTTTTT. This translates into CASSFLGPGLAGYGELFF.